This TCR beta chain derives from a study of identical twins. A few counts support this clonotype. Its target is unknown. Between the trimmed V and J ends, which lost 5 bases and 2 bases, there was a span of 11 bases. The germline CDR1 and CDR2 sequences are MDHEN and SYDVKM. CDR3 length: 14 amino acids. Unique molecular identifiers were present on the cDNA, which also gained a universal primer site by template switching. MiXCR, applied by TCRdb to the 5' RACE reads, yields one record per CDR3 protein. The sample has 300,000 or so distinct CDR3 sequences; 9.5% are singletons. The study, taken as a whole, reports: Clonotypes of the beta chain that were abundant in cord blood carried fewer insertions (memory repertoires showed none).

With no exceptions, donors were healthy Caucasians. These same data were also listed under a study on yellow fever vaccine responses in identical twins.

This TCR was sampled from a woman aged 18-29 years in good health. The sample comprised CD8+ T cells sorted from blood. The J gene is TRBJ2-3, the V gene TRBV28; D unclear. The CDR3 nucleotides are TGTGCCAGCAGTCAGTTCCCCAACACAGATACGCAGTATTTT. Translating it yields CASSQFPNTDTQYF.